This T cell receptor (beta chain) was identified in a study of T cell responses to AZD1222 COVID-19 vaccine. Study in general: Pooling was applied to second doses at about 4 or about 12 weeks.

Profiled with immunoSEQ multiplex PCR; TCRdb holds only in-frame clones, not every one. The sample lists some 86,000 clones, around 73% occurring once. Trimming removed 4 bases from V and 8 bases from J; junction bases left unmatched: 10. This CDR3 region has 16 residues. Germline lookup yields CDR1 MNHEY and CDR2 SVGAGI. To note about this clone: What it recognizes is unknown.

Whole-study results and caveats: Spike-specific TCR depth and breadth grew after two AZD1222 doses.

The clonotype was recovered from an adult in good health. V is TRBV6-5 and J is TRBJ1-6, with 8 positions matching TRBD1. The specimen comprised peripheral blood, sampled on day 0 of AZD1222 vaccination. The CDR3 loop is CASSFTSGTGDSPLHF. The CDR3 DNA reads TGTGCCAGCAGTTTTACCTCCGGGACAGGAGATTCACCCCTCCACTTT.